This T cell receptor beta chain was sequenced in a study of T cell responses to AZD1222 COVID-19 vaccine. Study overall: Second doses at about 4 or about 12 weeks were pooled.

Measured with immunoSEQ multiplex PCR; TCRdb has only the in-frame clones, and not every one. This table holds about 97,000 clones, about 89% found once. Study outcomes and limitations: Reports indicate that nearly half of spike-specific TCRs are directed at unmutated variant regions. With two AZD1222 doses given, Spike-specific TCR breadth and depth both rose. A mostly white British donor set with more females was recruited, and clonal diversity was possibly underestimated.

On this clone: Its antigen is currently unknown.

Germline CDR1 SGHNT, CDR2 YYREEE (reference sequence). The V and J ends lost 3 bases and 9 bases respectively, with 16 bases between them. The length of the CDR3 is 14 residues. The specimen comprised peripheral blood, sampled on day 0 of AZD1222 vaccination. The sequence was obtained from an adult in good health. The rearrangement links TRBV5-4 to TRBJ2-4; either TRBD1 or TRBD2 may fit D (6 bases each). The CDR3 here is CASSWNGGEGIQYF. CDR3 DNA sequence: TGTGCCAGCAGCTGGAACGGGGGCGAGGGCATTCAGTACTTC.